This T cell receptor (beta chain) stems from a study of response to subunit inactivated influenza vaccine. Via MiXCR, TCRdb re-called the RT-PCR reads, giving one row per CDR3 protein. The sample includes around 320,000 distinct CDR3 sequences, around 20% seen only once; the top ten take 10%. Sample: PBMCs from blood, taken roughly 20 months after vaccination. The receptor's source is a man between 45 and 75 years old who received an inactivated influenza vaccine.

This chain's CDR3 is CASSLWLTSGSYEQYF. The CDR3 nucleotides are TGTGCCAGCAGTTTATGGTTAACTAGCGGGAGTTACGAGCAGTACTTC. The chain couples TRBV27 to TRBJ2-7; TRBD2 aligns across 11 bases. The CDR3 spans 16 residues. CDR1 and CDR2 from the germline V gene are MNHEY and SMNVEV (reference sequence). Trimming at V came to 1 base and at J to 4 bases, leaving 6 bases not matched to a gene.